Listed here are 5 T cell receptor beta chains from one sample, sequenced in a study of synovial regulatory T cells in juvenile arthritis. Using immunoSEQ multiplex PCR, the repertoire was profiled, and TCRdb retains in-frame clones only, with some absent. The listing records 9,000 to 10,000 clones. The material sequenced was Treg cells from blood. The subset is: remaining (HLA-DR-negative) circulating blood Treg cells. These TCRs come from a donor between 2 and 29 years old with juvenile idiopathic arthritis.

This chain joins TRBV10-1 and TRBJ2-7. Germline-derived CDR1 and CDR2 are WNHNN and SYGVQD (reference sequence). The length of the CDR3 is 13 residues. DNA was not recorded. CDR3 protein: CASSLNAGSEQYF.

The chain joins TRBV5-1 to TRBJ2-7. The CDR3 loop spans 14 amino acids. This entry has no DNA. Germline lookup yields CDR1 SGHRS and CDR2 YFSETQ. CDR3 residues: CASSLAPGHHEQYF.

The chain has TRBV5-1 and TRBJ2-5. The CDR3 is made up of 13 amino acids. Only the protein is available. Germline V gene data show CDR1 as SGHRS and CDR2 as YFSETQ. This chain's CDR3 is CASKIVGQETQYF.

Measured by frequency, this clone is medium-sized. The chain joins TRBV2 to TRBJ2-2. Looked up from germline, CDR1 is SNHLY and CDR2 is FYNNEI. The CDR3 consists of 13 residues. DNA for this receptor is not on file. This CDR3 is CASSDPNTGELFF.

This chain connects TRBV28 to TRBJ1-2; TCRdb returns TRBD1, unconfirmable since there is no DNA. This CDR3 has 16 residues. No DNA accompanies this entry. In germline, CDR1 is MDHEN, CDR2 SYDVKM. CDR3 amino acids: CASSLGRTPGLYGYTF.